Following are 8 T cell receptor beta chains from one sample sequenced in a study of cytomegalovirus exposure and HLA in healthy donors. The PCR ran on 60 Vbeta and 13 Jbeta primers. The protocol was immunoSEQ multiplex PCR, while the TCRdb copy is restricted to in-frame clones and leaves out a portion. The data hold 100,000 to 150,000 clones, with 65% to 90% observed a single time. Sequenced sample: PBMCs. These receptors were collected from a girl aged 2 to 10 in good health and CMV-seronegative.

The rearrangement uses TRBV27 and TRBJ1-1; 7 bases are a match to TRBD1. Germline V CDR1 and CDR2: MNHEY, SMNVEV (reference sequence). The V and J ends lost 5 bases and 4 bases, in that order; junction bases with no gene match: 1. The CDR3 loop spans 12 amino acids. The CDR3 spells CASSNRGTEAFF. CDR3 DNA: TGTGCCAGCAGTAACAGGGGCACTGAAGCTTTCTTT.

The CDR3 sequence is CASSQDSLAGVGEQFF. The CDR3 region has the DNA TGCGCCAGCAGCCAAGATTCACTAGCGGGAGTCGGTGAGCAGTTCTTC. J is TRBJ2-1 and V is TRBV4-1; 11 nucleotides match TRBD2. V was pared by 0 bases and J by 9 bases, with 7 bases of the junction left unmatched. The CDR3 is 16 residues long. Germline-derived CDR1 and CDR2 are MGHRA and YSYEKL.

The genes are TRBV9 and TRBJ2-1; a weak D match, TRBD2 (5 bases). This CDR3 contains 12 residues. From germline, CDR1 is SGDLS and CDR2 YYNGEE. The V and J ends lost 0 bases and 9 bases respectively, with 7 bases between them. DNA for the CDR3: TGTGCCAGCAGCGTAGTTGAGGGTGAGCAGTTCTTC. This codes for CASSVVEGEQFF.

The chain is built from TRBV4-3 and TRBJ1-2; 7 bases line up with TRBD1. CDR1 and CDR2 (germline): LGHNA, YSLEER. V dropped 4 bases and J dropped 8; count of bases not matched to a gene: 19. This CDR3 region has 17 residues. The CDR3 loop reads CASSRKGTESGYFGYTF. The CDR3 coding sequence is TGCGCCAGCAGCCGCAAGGGGACAGAGAGCGGGTATTTCGGCTACACCTTC.

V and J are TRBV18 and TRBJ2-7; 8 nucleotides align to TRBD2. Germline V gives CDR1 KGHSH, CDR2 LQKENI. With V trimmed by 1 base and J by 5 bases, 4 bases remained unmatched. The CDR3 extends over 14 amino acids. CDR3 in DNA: TGTGCCAGCTCACCACTCCCGGGAGGGGACGAGCAGTACTTC. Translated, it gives CASSPLPGGDEQYF.

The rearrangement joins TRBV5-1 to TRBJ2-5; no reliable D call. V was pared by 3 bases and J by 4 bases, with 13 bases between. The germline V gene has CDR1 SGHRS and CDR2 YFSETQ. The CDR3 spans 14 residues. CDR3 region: CASSSGTGRETQYF. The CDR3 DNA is TGCGCCAGCAGCTCTGGTACGGGTCGAGAGACCCAGTACTTC.

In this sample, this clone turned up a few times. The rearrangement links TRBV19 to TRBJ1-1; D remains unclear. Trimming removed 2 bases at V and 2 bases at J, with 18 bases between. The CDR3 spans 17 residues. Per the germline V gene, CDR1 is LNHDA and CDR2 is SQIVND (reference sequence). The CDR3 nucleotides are TGTGCCAGTAGTATACGGCCTAATAGGAGACTAAACACTGAAGCTTTCTTT. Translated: CASSIRPNRRLNTEAFF.

The CDR3 DNA reads TGTGCCAGCAGTTTCATGCGGACAGCCTACGAGCAGTACTTC. Encoded protein: CASSFMRTAYEQYF. V usage is TRBV28 and J usage is TRBJ2-7; possible D gene TRBD1, 6 bases. V lost 3 bases, J lost 2 bases, and 11 bases lay in between. The CDR3 has 14 amino acids. Per the germline V gene, CDR1 is MDHEN and CDR2 is SYDVKM.